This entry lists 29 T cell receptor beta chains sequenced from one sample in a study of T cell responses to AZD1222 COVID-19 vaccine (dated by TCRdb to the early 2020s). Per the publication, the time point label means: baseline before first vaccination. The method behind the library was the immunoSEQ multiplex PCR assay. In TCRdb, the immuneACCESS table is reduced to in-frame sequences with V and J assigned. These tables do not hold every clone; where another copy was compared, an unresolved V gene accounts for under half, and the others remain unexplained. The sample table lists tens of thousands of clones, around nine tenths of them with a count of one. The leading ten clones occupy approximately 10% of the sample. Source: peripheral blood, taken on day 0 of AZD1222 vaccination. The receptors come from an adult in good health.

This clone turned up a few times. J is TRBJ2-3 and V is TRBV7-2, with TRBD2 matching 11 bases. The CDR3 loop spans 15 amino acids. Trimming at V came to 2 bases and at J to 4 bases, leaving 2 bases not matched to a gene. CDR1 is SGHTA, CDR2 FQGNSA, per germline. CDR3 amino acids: CASSLPTSGADTQYF. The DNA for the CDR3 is TGTGCCAGCAGCTTACCGACTAGCGGGGCAGATACGCAGTATTTT. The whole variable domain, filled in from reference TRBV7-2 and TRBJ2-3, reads GAGVSQSPSNKVTEKGKDVELRCDPISGHTALYWYRQSLGQGLEFLIYFQGNSAPDKSGLPSDRFSAERTGGSVSTLTIQRTQQEDSAVYLCASSLPTSGADTQYFGPGTRLTVL.

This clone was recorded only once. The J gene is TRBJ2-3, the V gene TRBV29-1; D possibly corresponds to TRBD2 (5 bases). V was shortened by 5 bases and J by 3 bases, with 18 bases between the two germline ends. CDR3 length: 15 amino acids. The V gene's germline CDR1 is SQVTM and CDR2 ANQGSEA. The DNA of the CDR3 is TGCAGCGTTCCCCCTAGCCTCCTAGGGACAGATACGCAGTATTTT. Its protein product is CSVPPSLLGTDTQYF.

The CDR3 spells CASSLSGQDQPQHF. The CDR3 coding sequence is TGTGCCAGCTCACTGTCGGGACAGGATCAGCCCCAGCATTTT. The V and J genes are TRBV18 and TRBJ1-5; 8 nucleotides agree with TRBD1. This CDR3 is 14 amino acids long. CDR1 is KGHSH and CDR2 is LQKENI in the germline V gene. The ends lost 4 bases at V and 5 bases at J; junction bases unmatched: 4.

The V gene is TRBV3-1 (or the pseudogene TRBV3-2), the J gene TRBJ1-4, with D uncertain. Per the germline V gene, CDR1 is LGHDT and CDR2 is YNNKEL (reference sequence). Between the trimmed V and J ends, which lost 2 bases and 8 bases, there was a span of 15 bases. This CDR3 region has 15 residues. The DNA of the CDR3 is TGTGCCAGCAGCCAAATGTTAGGGATCCGCGAAAAACTGTTTTTT. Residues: CASSQMLGIREKLFF.

CDR3 loop: CASSRTGGTVRSYTF. CDR3 DNA: TGTGCCAGCAGTCGGACAGGGGGTACGGTCCGGAGCTACACCTTC. The gene calls are TRBV6-6 and TRBJ1-2; TRBD1 matches at 10 bases. This CDR3 has 15 amino acids. Germline CDR1 is MNHNY and CDR2 is SVGAGI (reference sequence). V lost 5 bases, J lost 9 bases, and 12 bases stayed unmatched.

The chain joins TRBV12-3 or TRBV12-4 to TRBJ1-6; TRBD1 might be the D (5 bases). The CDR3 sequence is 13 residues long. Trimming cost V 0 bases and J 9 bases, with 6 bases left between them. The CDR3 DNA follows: TGTGCCAGCAGTTTAGCAGGGGTTTCACCCCTCCACTTT. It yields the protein CASSLAGVSPLHF.

The DNA of the CDR3 is TGTGCCAGCAGTGAAAGCCAGGGGCTGGGCACTGAAGCTTTCTTT. Amino acid sequence: CASSESQGLGTEAFF. The rearrangement joins TRBV6-1 to TRBJ1-1; possible D gene TRBD1, 6 bases. The ends were cut back, 2 bases at V and 4 bases at J, with 14 bases in the middle. The CDR3 consists of 15 residues. Germline assignment: CDR1 MNHNS and CDR2 SASEGT.

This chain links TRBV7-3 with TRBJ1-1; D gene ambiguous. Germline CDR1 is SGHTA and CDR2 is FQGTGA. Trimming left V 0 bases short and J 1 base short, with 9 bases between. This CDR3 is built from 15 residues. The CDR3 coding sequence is TGTGCCAGCAGCTTAACTCTAGCCTGGAACACTGAAGCTTTCTTT. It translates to CASSLTLAWNTEAFF.

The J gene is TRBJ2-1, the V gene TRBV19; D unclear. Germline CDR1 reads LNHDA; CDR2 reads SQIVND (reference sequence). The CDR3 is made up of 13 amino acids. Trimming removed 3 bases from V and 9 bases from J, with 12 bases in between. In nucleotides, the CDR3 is TGTGCCAGTAGTATGGTAAGAGAGGCTGAGCAGTTCTTC. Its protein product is CASSMVREAEQFF.

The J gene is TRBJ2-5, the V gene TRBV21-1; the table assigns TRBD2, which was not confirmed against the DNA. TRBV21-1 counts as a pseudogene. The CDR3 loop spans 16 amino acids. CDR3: CASSKVVCGRSETQYF. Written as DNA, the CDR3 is TGTGCCAGCAGCAAAGTGGTTTGCGGGAGAAGTGAGACCCAGTACTTC.

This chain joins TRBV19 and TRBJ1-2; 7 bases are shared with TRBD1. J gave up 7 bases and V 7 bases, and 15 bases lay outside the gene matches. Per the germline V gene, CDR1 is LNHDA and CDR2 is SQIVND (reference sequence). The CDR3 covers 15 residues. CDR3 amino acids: CASTATGTAPSGYTF. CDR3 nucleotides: TGTGCCAGTACCGCCACCGGGACAGCCCCGAGTGGCTACACCTTC. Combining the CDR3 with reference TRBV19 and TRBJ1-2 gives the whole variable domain DGGITQSPKYLFRKEGQNVTLSCEQNLNHDAMYWYRQDPGQGLRLIYYSQIVNDFQKGDIAEGYSVSREKKESFPLTVTSAQKNPTAFYLCASTATGTAPSGYTFGSGTRLTVV.

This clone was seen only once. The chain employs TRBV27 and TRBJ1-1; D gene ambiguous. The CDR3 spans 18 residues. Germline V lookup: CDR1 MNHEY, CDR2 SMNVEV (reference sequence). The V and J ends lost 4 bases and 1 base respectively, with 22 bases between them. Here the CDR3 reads CASSYGMINVAPNTEAFF. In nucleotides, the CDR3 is TGTGCCAGCAGTTACGGGATGATCAATGTGGCTCCGAACACTGAAGCTTTCTTT.

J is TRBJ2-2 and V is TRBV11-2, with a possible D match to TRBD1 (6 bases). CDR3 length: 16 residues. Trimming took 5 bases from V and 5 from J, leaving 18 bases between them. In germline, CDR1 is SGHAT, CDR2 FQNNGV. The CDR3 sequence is CASSKRAGVVTGELFF. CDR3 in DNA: TGTGCCAGCAGCAAACGCGCAGGGGTGGTGACCGGGGAGCTGTTTTTT.

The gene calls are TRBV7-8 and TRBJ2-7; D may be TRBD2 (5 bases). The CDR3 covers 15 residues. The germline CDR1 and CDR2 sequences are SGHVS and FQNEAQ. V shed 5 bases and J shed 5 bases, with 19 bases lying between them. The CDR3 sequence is CASSPSLTSIHEQYF. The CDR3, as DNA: TGTGCCAGCAGCCCAAGCCTAACTAGTATACACGAGCAGTACTTC.

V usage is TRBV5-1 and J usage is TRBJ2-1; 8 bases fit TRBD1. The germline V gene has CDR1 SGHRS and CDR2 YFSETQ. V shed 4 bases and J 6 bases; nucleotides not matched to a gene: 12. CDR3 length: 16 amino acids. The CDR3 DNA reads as TGCGCCAGCAGCAACCCTCAGGGGGCCTCGGGCAATGAGCAGTTCTTC. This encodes CASSNPQGASGNEQFF.

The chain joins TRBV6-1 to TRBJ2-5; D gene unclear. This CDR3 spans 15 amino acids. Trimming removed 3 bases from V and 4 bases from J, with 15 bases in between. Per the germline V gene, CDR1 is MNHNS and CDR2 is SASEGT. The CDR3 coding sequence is TGTGCCAGCAGTGAGCAGCTGAACGCCCTAGAGACCCAGTACTTC. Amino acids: CASSEQLNALETQYF.

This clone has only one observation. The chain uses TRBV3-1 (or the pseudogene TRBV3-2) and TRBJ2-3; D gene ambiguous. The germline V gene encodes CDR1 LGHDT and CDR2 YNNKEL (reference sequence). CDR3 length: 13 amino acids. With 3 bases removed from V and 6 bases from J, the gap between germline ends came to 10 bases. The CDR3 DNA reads TGTGCCAGCAGCCACCGAGGACGGGATACGCAGTATTTT. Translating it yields CASSHRGRDTQYF.

The CDR3, as DNA: TGTGCCAGCAGCCCTAGGAGCAATCAGCCCCAGCATTTT. It is translated as CASSPRSNQPQHF. This chain connects TRBV7-2 to TRBJ1-5; D is undetermined. The V gene lost 5 bases and the J gene lost 1 base, with 6 bases spanning the gap. Germline CDR1 reads SGHTA; CDR2 reads FQGNSA. There are 13 residues in the CDR3. Filled out from reference TRBV7-2 and TRBJ1-5, the complete variable domain reads GAGVSQSPSNKVTEKGKDVELRCDPISGHTALYWYRQSLGQGLEFLIYFQGNSAPDKSGLPSDRFSAERTGGSVSTLTIQRTQQEDSAVYLCASSPRSNQPQHFGDGTRLSIL.

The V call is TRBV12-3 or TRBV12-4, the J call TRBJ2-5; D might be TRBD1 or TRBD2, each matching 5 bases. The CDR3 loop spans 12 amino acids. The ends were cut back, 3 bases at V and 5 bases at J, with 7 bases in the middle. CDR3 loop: CASSLGEETQYF. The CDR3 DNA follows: TGTGCCAGCAGTTTGGGGGAGGAGACCCAGTACTTC.

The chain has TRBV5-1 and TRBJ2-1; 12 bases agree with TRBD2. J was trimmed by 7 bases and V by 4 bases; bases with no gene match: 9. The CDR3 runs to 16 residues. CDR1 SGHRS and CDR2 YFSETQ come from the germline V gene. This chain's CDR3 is CASSQTTSGSWNEQFF. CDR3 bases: TGCGCCAGCAGCCAAACGACTAGCGGGAGTTGGAATGAGCAGTTCTTC.

The CDR3: CASSSSGRGDTQYF. CDR3 DNA: TGTGCCAGCAGCTCTAGCGGGAGGGGCGATACGCAGTATTTT. The J gene is TRBJ2-3, the V gene TRBV5-6, with 12 bases identical to TRBD2. With 3 bases clipped from V and 6 bases from J, the junction kept 2 bases outside the gene matches. Germline-derived CDR1 and CDR2 are SGHDT and YYEEEE. CDR3 size: 14 residues.

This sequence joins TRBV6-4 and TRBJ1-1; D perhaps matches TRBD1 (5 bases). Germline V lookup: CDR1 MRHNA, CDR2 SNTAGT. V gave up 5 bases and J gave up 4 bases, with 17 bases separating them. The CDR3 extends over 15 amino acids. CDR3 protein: CASSKEPGGSTEAFF. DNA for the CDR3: TGTGCCAGCAGTAAGGAACCGGGGGGTAGCACTGAAGCTTTCTTT.

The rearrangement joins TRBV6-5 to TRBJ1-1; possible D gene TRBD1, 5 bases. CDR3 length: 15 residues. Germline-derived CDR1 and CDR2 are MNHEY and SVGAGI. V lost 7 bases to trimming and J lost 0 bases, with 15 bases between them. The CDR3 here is CASNVGAAMNTEAFF. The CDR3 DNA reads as TGTGCCAGCAACGTCGGGGCCGCGATGAACACTGAAGCTTTCTTT.

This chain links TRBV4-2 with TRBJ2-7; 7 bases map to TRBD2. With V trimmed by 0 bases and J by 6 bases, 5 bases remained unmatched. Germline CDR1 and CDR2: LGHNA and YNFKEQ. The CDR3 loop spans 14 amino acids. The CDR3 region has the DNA TGTGCCAGCAGCCAAGATACTAGCGTATCCGAGCAGTACTTC. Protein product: CASSQDTSVSEQYF.

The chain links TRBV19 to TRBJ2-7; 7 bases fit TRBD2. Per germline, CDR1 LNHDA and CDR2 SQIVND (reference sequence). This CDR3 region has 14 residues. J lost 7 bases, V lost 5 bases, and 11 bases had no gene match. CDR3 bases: TGTGCCAGTAGTCCATTAGCGGGCCAGGGAGAGCAGTACTTC. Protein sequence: CASSPLAGQGEQYF.

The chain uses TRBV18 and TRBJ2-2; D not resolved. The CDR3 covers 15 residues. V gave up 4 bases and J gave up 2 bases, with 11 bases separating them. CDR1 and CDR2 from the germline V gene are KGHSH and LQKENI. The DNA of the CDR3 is TGTGCCAGCTCACTAAGGACCATCAACACCGGGGAGCTGTTTTTT. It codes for CASSLRTINTGELFF.

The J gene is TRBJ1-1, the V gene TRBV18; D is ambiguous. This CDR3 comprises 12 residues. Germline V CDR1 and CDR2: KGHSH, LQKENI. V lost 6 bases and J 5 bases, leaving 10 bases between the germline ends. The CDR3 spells CASSSRGTEAFF. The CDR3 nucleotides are TGTGCCAGCTCCTCGCGGGGAACTGAAGCTTTCTTT.

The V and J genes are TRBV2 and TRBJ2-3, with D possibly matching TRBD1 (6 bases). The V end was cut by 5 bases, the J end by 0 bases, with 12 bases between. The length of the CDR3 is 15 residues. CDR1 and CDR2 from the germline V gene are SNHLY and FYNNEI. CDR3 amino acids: CASSRDRPSTDTQYF. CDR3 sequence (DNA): TGTGCCAGCAGTCGTGACAGGCCTAGCACAGATACGCAGTATTTT.

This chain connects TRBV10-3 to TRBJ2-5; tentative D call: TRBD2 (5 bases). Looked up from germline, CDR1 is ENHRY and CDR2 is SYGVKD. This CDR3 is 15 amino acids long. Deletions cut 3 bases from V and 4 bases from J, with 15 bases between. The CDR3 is CAISEGQDSGETQYF. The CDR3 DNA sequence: TGTGCCATCAGTGAAGGGCAGGACTCCGGAGAGACCCAGTACTTC.